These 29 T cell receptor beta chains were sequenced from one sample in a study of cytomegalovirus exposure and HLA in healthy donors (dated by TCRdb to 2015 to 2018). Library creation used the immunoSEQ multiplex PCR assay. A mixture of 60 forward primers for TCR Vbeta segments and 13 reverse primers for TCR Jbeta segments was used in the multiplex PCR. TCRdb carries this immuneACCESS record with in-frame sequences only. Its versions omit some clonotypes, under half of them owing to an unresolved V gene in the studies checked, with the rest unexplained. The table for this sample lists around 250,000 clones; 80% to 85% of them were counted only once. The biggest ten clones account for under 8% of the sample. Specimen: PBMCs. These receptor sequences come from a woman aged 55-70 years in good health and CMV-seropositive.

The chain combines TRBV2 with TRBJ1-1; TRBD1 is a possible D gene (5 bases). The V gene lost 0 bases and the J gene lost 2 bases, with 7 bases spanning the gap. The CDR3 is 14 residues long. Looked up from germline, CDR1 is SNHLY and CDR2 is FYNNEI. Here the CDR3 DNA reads TGTGCCAGCAGTGAAGCGACAGTTAACACTGAAGCTTTCTTT. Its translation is CASSEATVNTEAFF.

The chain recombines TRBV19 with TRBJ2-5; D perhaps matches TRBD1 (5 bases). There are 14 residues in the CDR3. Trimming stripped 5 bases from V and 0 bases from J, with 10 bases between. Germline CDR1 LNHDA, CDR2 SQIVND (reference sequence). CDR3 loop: CASSPRQNQETQYF. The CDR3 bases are TGTGCCAGTAGTCCCCGACAGAACCAAGAGACCCAGTACTTC.

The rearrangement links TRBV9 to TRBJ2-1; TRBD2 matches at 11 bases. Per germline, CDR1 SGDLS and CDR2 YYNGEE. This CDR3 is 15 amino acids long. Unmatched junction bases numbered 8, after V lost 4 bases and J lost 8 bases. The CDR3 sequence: CASSPRLAGFDEQFF. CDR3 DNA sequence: TGTGCCAGCAGCCCCCGACTAGCGGGATTCGATGAGCAGTTCTTC.

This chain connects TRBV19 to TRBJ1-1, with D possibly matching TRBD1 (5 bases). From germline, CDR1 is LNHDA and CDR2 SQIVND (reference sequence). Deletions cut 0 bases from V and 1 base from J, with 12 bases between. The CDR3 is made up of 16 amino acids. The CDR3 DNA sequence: TGTGCCAGTAGTATAGATCTCTGGGGCAGGAACACTGAAGCTTTCTTT. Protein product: CASSIDLWGRNTEAFF.

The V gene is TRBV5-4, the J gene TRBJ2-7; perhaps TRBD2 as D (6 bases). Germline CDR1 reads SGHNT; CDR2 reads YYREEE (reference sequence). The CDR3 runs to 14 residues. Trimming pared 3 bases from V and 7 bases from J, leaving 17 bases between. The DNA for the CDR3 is TGTGCCAGCAGCTCCCGGGACTTGAGCGGGGAGCAGTACTTC. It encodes CASSSRDLSGEQYF.

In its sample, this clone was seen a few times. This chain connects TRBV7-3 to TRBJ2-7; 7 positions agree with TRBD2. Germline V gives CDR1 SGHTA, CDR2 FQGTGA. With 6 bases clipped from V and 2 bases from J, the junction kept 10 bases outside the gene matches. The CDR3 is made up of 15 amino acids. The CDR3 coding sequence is TGTGCCAGCAGGCAAGGAGGGACTAACGCCTACGAGCAGTACTTC. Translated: CASRQGGTNAYEQYF.

The CDR3 sequence is CASSLEGLAGGSTDTQYF. The CDR3 coding sequence is TGCGCCAGCAGCTTGGAGGGACTAGCGGGCGGCAGCACAGATACGCAGTATTTT. V gene TRBV5-1 combines with J gene TRBJ2-3; 12 bases are shared with TRBD2. V lost 0 bases and J lost 0; bases outside the gene matches: 5. Germline V gives CDR1 SGHRS, CDR2 YFSETQ. The CDR3 runs to 18 residues.

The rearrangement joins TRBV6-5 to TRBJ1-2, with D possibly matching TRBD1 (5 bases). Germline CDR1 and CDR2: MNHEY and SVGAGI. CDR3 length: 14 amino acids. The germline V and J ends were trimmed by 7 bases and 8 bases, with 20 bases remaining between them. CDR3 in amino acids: CASTMAGGMGGYTF. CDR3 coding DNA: TGTGCCAGCACCATGGCCGGGGGAATGGGGGGCTACACCTTC.

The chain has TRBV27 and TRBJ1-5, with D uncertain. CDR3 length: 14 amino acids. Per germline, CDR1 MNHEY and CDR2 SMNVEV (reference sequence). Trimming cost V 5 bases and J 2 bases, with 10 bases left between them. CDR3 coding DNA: TGTGCCAGCAGTCTCTGGGCCCGCAATCAGCCCCAGCATTTT. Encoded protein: CASSLWARNQPQHF.

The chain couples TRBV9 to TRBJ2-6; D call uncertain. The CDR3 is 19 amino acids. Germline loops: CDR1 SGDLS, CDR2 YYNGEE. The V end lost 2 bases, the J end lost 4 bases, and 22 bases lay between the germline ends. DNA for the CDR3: TGTGCCAGCAGCGTTCAGGAACTCTCGCCGGCTCGAGGGGCCAACGTCCTGACTTTC. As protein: CASSVQELSPARGANVLTF.

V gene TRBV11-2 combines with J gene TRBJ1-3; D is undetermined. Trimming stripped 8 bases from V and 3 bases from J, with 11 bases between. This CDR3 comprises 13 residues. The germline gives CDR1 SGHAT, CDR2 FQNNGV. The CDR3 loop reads CASASSGGNTIYF. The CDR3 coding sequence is TGTGCCAGCGCCTCTTCGGGTGGAAACACCATATATTTT.

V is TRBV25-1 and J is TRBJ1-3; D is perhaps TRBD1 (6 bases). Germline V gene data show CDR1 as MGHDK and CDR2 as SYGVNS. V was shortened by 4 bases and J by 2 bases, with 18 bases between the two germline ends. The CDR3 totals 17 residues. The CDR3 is CASSAQTGSLAGNTIYF. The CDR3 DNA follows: TGTGCCAGCAGTGCTCAAACAGGGTCATTAGCTGGAAACACCATATATTTT. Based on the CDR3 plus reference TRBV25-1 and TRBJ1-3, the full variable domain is EADIYQTPRYLVIGTGKKITLECSQTMGHDKMYWYQQDPGMELHLIHYSYGVNSTEKGDLSSESTVSRIRTEHFPLTLESARPSHTSQYLCASSAQTGSLAGNTIYFGEGSWLTVV.

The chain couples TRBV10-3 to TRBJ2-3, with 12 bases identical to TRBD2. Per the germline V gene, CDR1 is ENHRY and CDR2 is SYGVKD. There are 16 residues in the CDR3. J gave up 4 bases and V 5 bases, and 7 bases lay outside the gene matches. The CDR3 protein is CAISKSSGRVPDTQYF. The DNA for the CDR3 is TGTGCCATCAGTAAATCTAGCGGGAGGGTTCCAGATACGCAGTATTTT.

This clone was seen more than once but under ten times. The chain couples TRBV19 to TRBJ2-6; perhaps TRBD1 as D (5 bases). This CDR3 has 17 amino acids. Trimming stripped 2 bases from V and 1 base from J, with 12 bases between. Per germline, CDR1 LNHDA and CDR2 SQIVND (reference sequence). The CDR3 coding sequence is TGTGCCAGTAGTATAAGGGGTTTGGTATCTGGGGCCAACGTCCTGACTTTC. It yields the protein CASSIRGLVSGANVLTF.

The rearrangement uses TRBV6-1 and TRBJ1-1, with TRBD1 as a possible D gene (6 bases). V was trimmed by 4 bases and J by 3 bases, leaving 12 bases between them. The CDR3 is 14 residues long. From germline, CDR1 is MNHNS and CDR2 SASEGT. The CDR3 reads CASSVGAWHTEAFF. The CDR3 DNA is TGTGCCAGCAGTGTGGGGGCATGGCACACTGAAGCTTTCTTT.

The CDR3 DNA reads TGTGCCAGCAGTTCGCAGGGGGTCGTCAATCAGCCCCAGCATTTT. Amino acid sequence: CASSSQGVVNQPQHF. J is TRBJ1-5 and V is TRBV6-5, with TRBD1 matching 7 bases. CDR1 and CDR2 (germline): MNHEY, SVGAGI. J lost 3 bases, V lost 4 bases, and 6 bases had no gene match. The CDR3 spans 15 residues.

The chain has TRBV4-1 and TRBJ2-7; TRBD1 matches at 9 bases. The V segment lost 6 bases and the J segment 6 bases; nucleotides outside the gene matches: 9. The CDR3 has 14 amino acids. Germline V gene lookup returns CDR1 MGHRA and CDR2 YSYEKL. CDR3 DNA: TGCGCCAGCAGAAGCCCGGGACAGGGCTTCGAGCAGTACTTC. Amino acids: CASRSPGQGFEQYF.

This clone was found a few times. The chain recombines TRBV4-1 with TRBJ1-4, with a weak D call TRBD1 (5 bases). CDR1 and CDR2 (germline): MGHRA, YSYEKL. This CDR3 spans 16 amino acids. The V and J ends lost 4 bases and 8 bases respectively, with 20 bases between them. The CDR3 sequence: CASSLLVVRDLEKLFF. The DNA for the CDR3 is TGCGCCAGCAGCCTCCTAGTGGTCAGGGACTTAGAAAAACTGTTTTTT.

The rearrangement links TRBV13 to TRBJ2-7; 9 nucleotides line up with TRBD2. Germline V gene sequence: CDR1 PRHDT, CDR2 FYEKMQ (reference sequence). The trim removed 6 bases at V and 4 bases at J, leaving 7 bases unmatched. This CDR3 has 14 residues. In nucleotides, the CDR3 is TGTGCCAGCAGTCTTAGCGGGAGTGGGTACGAGCAGTACTTC. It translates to CASSLSGSGYEQYF.

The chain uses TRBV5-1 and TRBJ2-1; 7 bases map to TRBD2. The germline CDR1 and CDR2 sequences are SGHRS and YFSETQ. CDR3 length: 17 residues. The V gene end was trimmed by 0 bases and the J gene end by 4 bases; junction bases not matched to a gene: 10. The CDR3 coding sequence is TGCGCCAGCAGCTTGGTATTGGCGGGAGATGTTTACAATGAGCAGTTCTTC. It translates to CASSLVLAGDVYNEQFF. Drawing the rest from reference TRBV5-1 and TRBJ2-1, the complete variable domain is KAGVTQTPRYLIKTRGQQVTLSCSPISGHRSVSWYQQTPGQGLQFLFEYFSETQRNKGNFPGRFSGRQFSNSRSEMNVSTLELGDSALYLCASSLVLAGDVYNEQFFGPGTRLTVL.

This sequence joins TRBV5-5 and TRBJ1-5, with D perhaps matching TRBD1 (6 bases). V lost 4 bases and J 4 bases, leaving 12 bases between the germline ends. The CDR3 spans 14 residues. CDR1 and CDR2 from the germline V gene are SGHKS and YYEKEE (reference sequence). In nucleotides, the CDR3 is TGTGCCAGCAGCGTGACAGGTGGTAATCAGCCCCAGCATTTT. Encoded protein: CASSVTGGNQPQHF.

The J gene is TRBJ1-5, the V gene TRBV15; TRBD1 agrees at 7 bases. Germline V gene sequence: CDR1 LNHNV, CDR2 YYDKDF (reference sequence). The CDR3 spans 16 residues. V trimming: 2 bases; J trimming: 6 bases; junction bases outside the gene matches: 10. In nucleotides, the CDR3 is TGTGCCACCAGCAGATCGCCTGGGGCAGGGGGTCAGCCCCAGCATTTT. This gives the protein CATSRSPGAGGQPQHF.

The CDR3 coding sequence is TGTGCCAGCAGCCCCCGGGGAGCGGGAGAGGGGGGGTTGGCCAAAAACATTCAGTACTTC. Amino acids: CASSPRGAGEGGLAKNIQYF. V and J are TRBV9 and TRBJ2-4, with 8 bases fitting TRBD2. This CDR3 comprises 20 residues. J lost 1 base, V lost 4 bases, and 19 bases had no gene match. Germline V gene data show CDR1 as SGDLS and CDR2 as YYNGEE. The full variable domain, rest sourced from reference TRBV9 and TRBJ2-4, is DSGVTQTPKHLITATGQRVTLRCSPRSGDLSVYWYQQSLDQGLQFLIQYYNGEERAKGNILERFSAQQFPDLHSELNLSSLELGDSALYFCASSPRGAGEGGLAKNIQYFGAGTRLSVL.

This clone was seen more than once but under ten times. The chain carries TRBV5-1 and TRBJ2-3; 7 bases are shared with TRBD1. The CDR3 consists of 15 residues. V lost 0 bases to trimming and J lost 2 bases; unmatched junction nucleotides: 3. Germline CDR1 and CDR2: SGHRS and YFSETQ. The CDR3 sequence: CASSLAQGITDTQYF. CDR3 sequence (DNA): TGCGCCAGCAGCTTGGCACAGGGGATCACAGATACGCAGTATTTT.

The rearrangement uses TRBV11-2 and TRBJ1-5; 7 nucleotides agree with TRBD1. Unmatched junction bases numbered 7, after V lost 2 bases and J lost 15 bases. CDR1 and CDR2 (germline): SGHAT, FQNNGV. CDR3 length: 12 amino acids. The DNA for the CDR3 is TGTGCCAGCAGCTTAATAGGGGGCGATACGCATTTT. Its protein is CASSLIGGDTHF.

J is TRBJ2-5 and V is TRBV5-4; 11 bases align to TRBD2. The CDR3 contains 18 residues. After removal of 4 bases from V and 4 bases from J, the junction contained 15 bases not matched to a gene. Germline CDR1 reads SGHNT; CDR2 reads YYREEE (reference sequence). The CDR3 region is CASSTRLAGLINSETQYF. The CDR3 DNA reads TGTGCCAGCAGCACCAGACTAGCGGGATTGATTAATTCAGAGACCCAGTACTTC.

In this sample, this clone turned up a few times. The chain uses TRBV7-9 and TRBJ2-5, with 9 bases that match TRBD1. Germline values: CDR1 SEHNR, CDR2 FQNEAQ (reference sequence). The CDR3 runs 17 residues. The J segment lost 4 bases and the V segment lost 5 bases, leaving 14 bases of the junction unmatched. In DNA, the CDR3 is TGTGCCAGCAGCACCAGAAACAGGGGGCGTATCGGAGAGACCCAGTACTTC. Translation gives CASSTRNRGRIGETQYF.

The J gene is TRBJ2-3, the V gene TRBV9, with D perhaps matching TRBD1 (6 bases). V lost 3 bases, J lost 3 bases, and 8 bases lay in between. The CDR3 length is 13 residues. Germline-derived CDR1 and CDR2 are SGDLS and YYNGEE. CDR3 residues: CASSGQETDTQYF. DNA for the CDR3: TGTGCCAGCAGCGGACAGGAGACAGATACGCAGTATTTT.

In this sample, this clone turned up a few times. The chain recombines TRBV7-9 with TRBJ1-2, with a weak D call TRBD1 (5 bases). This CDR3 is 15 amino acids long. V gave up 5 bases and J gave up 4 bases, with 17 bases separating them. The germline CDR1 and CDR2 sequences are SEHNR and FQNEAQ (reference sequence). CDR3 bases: TGTGCCAGCAGCCTTAGCGGGGCGGGTACCTATGGCTACACCTTC. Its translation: CASSLSGAGTYGYTF. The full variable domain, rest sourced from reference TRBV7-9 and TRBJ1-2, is DTGVSQNPRHKITKRGQNVTFRCDPISEHNRLYWYRQTLGQGPEFLTYFQNEAQLEKSRLLSDRFSAERPKGSFSTLEIQRTEQGDSAMYLCASSLSGAGTYGYTFGSGTRLTVV.